This T cell receptor beta chain originates from a study of T cell repertoires in cytomegalovirus infection. Looking at the study overall: Carrying CMV and the relevant HLA type showed in public TCR beta signatures.

Study-level results: There were HLA-C-restricted CMV-specific TCR beta clonotypes dominating the ex vivo response.

V was clipped by 7 bases and J by 2 bases; unmatched bases: 13. CDR3 size: 16 residues. Germline values: CDR1 SQVTM, CDR2 ANQGSEA. Using its own MiXCR run on the reads, TCRdb lists one record per CDR3 protein. The sample lists fewer than 150,000 distinct CDR3 sequences; about 30% were seen once. This clonotype was seen a handful of times. The antigen is unknown. This TCR was sampled from a human donor in good health (CMV status not recorded). Some clones in this sample may be carry-over from other donors' samples. The chain employs TRBV29-1 and TRBJ1-2; TRBD1 aligns across 10 bases. The source material was CD8+ T cells from cultured PBMCs, sampled from culture after CMV antigen stimulation. This CDR3 is CSASTGQGRFNYGYTF. The CDR3, as DNA: TGCAGCGCATCGACGGGACAGGGGAGATTCAACTATGGCTACACCTTC. The full variable domain, with the rest looked up from reference TRBV29-1 and TRBJ1-2, is SAVISQKPSRDICQRGTSLTIQCQVDSQVTMMFWYRQQPGQSLTLIATANQGSEATYESGFVIDKFPISRPNLTFSTLTVSNMSPEDSSIYLCSASTGQGRFNYGYTFGSGTRLTVV.